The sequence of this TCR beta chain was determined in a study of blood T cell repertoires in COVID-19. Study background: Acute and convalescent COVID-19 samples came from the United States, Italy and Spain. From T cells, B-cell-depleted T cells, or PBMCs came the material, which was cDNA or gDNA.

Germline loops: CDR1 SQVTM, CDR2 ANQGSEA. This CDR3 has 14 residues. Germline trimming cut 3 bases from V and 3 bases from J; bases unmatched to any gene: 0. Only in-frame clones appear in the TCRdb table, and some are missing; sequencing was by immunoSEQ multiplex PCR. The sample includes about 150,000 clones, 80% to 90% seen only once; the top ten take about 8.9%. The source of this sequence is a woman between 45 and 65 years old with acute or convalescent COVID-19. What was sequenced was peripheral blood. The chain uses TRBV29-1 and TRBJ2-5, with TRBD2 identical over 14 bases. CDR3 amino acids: CSVEGLAGEETQYF. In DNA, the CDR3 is TGCAGCGTTGAGGGACTAGCGGGAGAAGAGACCCAGTACTTC.